The rows below give T cell receptor beta chains drawn from one sample of a study of T cells in Graves' hyperthyroidism and ophthalmopathy. TCRdb analysed the multiplex PCR reads with MiXCR anew, one entry per CDR3 protein. The sample records some 270,000 distinct CDR3 sequences, roughly an eighth being singletons. Sequencing was performed on blood. Every receptor here comes from a middle-aged woman with Graves' hyperthyroidism. Each CDR3 is given with its conserved first and last residue.

>TRBV12-3/TRBV12-4
CASSLQGYGYAF
>TRBV6-1
CASNRQPGGYGYTF
>TRBV14
CASSQGSGLAKQYF
>TRBV5-1
CASSLAGTSGYNEQFF
>TRBV7-8
CASSLVGRDQETQYF
>TRBV19
CASSGSDADTQYF
>TRBV28
CASRVSGSSYEQYF
>TRBV6-5
CASSDSGGAYNEQFF
>TRBV28
CATIAGPNTGELFF
>TRBV27
CASSLTPDSYGYTF
>TRBV5-8
CASSLIAAGRETQYF
>TRBV28
CASTLPGGGRSEQYF
>TRBV5-1
CASSLVVAGGRDEQFF
>TRBV11-2
CASSSASVEQFF
>TRBV28
CASSRQFPDGYTF
>TRBV11-2
CASSFRGLPNTEAFF